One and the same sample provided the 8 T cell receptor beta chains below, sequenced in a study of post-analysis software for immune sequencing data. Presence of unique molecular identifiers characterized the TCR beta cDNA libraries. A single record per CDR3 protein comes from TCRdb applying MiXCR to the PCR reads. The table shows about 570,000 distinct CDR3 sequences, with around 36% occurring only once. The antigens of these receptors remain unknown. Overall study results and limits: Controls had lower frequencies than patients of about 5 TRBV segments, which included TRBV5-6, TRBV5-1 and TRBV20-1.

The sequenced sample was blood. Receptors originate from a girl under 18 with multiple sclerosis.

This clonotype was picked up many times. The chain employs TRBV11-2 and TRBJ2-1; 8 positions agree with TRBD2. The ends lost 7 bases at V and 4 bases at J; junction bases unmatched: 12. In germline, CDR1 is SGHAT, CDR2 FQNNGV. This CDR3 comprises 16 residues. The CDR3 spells CASTMTGGGSYNEQFF. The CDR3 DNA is TGTGCCAGCACCATGACGGGCGGGGGGTCGTACAATGAGCAGTTCTTC.

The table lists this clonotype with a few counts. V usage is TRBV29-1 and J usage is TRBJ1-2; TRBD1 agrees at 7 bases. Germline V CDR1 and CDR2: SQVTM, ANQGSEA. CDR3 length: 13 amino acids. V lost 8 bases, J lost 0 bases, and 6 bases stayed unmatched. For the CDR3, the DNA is TGCAGCTCCCTGACAGGGCCTAACTATGGCTACACCTTC. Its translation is CSSLTGPNYGYTF.

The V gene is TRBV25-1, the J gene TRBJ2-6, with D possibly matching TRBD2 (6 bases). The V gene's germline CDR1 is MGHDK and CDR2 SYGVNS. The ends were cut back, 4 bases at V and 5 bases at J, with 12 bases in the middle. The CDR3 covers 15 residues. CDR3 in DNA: TGTGCCAGCAGTGCTCCCGGGAGCTGGGCCAACGTCCTGACTTTC. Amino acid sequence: CASSAPGSWANVLTF.

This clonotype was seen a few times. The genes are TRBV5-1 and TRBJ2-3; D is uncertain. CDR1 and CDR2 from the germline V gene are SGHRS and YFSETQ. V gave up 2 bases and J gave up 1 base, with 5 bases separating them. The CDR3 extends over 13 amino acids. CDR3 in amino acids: CASSFTGTDTQYF. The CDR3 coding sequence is TGCGCCAGCAGCTTTACGGGCACAGATACGCAGTATTTT.

The CDR3 loop reads CSVRQADLNQPQHF. The CDR3, as DNA: TGCAGCGTCCGACAGGCTGATCTGAATCAGCCCCAGCATTTT. This chain links TRBV29-1 with TRBJ1-5; the D gene is possibly TRBD1 (6 bases). Germline-derived CDR1 and CDR2 are SQVTM and ANQGSEA. Trimming cost V 6 bases and J 4 bases, with 16 bases left between them. This CDR3 region has 14 residues.

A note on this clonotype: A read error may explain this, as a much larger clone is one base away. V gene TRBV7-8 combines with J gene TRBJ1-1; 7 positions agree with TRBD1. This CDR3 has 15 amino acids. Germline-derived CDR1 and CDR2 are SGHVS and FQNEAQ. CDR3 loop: CACSGPDRENTEAFF. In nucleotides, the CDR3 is TGTGCCTGCAGCGGGCCCGACAGGGAGAACACTGAAGCTTTCTTT.

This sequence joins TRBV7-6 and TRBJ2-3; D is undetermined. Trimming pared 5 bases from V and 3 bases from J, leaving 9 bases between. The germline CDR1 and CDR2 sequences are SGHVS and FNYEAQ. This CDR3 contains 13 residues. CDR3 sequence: CASSPRATDTQYF. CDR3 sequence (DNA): TGTGCCAGCAGCCCCCGGGCTACAGATACGCAGTATTTT. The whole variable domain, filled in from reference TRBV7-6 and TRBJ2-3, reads GAGVSQSPRYKVTKRGQDVALRCDPISGHVSLYWYRQALGQGPEFLTYFNYEAQQDKSGLPNDRFSAERPEGSISTLTIQRTEQRDSAMYRCASSPRATDTQYFGPGTRLTVL.

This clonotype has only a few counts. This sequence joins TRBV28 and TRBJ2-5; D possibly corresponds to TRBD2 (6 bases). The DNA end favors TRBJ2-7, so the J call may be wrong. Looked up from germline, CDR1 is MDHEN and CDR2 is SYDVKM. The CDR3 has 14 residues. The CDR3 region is CASSSVRGRNEQYF. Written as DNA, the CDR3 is TGTGCCAGCAGTTCCGTTAGAGGGAGGAACGAGCAGTACTTC.